The 11 T cell receptor beta chains below were found in one sample sequenced in a study of cytomegalovirus exposure and HLA in healthy donors. Libraries were prepared by immunoSEQ multiplex PCR; TCRdb keeps only in-frame clonotypes and omits some of them. The repertoire consists of fewer than 60,000 clones, with 93% occurring once and the leading ten covering 1.5% to 2%. Sequencing used PBMCs. The receptors were sampled from a woman younger than 35 in good health and CMV-seropositive.

The sample holds one count of this clone. Written as DNA, the CDR3 is TGCGCCAGCAGTGAGGGGACTAGGACGGCAAACATTCAGTACTTC. This codes for CASSEGTRTANIQYF. This chain joins TRBV10-1 and TRBJ2-4; the match to TRBD2 covers 8 bases. With V trimmed by 2 bases and J by 6 bases, 6 bases remained unmatched. The CDR3 extends over 15 amino acids. Germline CDR1 WNHNN, CDR2 SYGVQD (reference sequence).

The chain combines TRBV19 with TRBJ2-5, with D possibly TRBD1 on 5 matching bases. Germline V CDR1 and CDR2: LNHDA, SQIVND (reference sequence). This CDR3 contains 12 residues. The V gene lost 10 bases and the J gene lost 5 bases, with 14 bases spanning the gap. CDR3 amino acids: CATSMGLETQYF. CDR3 coding DNA: TGTGCCACCTCGATGGGGCTTGAGACCCAGTACTTC. Full variable domain (outside the CDR3, taken from reference TRBV19 and TRBJ2-5): DGGITQSPKYLFRKEGQNVTLSCEQNLNHDAMYWYRQDPGQGLRLIYYSQIVNDFQKGDIAEGYSVSREKKESFPLTVTSAQKNPTAFYLCATSMGLETQYFGPGTRLLVL.

This chain links TRBV9 with TRBJ2-1, with D tentatively TRBD2 (7 bases). V was trimmed by 3 bases and J by 8 bases, leaving 12 bases between them. The CDR3 sequence is 13 residues long. Germline CDR1 SGDLS, CDR2 YYNGEE. The CDR3 bases are TGTGCCAGCAGCGCCGCCGGGGGGCATGAGCAGTTCTTC. The encoded protein is CASSAAGGHEQFF.

This rearrangement joins TRBV7-4 to TRBJ2-3; D is undetermined. The V gene's germline CDR1 is SGHVT and CDR2 SQSDAQ. The germline V and J ends were trimmed by 0 bases and 2 bases, with 9 bases remaining between them. The CDR3 length is 15 residues. The CDR3 reads CASSLATRITDTQYF. Here the CDR3 DNA reads TGTGCCAGCAGCTTAGCAACGCGAATCACAGATACGCAGTATTTT.

The chain uses TRBV27 and TRBJ1-5; 7 bases are a match to TRBD1. This CDR3 has 18 residues. Germline V gene sequence: CDR1 MNHEY, CDR2 SMNVEV (reference sequence). Losses at the gene ends were 5 bases for V and 0 bases for J; bases not matched to a gene: 13. The CDR3 loop is CASSRVRQGGYSNQPQHF. For the CDR3, the DNA is TGTGCCAGCAGTCGGGTTAGGCAGGGGGGCTATAGCAATCAGCCCCAGCATTTT.

This chain links TRBV5-1 with TRBJ1-1, with D possibly being TRBD1 (6 bases). Trimming cost V 0 bases and J 6 bases, with 15 bases left between them. The CDR3 sequence is 15 residues long. CDR1 is SGHRS and CDR2 is YFSETQ in the germline V gene. The CDR3 loop reads CASSLEDGGGSEAFF. CDR3 bases: TGCGCCAGCAGCTTGGAGGACGGCGGGGGCTCTGAAGCTTTCTTT.

The rearrangement links TRBV5-1 to TRBJ2-5, with D unclear. This CDR3 comprises 13 residues. Germline CDR1 and CDR2: SGHRS and YFSETQ. The germline V and J ends were trimmed by 3 bases and 3 bases, with 9 bases remaining between them. CDR3 in amino acids: CASSSRSEETQYF. The CDR3, as DNA: TGCGCCAGCAGCTCGCGGTCGGAAGAGACCCAGTACTTC. Complete variable domain (other parts from reference TRBV5-1 and TRBJ2-5): KAGVTQTPRYLIKTRGQQVTLSCSPISGHRSVSWYQQTPGQGLQFLFEYFSETQRNKGNFPGRFSGRQFSNSRSEMNVSTLELGDSALYLCASSSRSEETQYFGPGTRLLVL.

The chain links TRBV7-2 to TRBJ2-5, with TRBD2 matching over 8 bases. This CDR3 contains 15 residues. CDR1 and CDR2 from the germline V gene are SGHTA and FQGNSA. Germline trimming cut 0 bases from V and 4 bases from J; bases unmatched to any gene: 4. DNA of the CDR3: TGTGCCAGCAGCTTAGCCGCGGGGGGCCGAGAGACCCAGTACTTC. It specifies CASSLAAGGRETQYF. The full variable domain, its missing parts supplied by reference TRBV7-2 and TRBJ2-5, is GAGVSQSPSNKVTEKGKDVELRCDPISGHTALYWYRQSLGQGLEFLIYFQGNSAPDKSGLPSDRFSAERTGGSVSTLTIQRTQQEDSAVYLCASSLAAGGRETQYFGPGTRLLVL.

The chain uses TRBV7-8 and TRBJ2-1; 11 bases align to TRBD2. V shed 1 base and J 4 bases; nucleotides not matched to a gene: 6. Germline V CDR1 and CDR2: SGHVS, FQNEAQ. This CDR3 has 17 residues. The chain's CDR3 is CASSLGPLAGAYNEQFF. CDR3 coding DNA: TGTGCCAGCAGCTTAGGTCCACTAGCGGGGGCGTACAATGAGCAGTTCTTC.

The chain links TRBV11-2 to TRBJ2-3; no clear D gene. The germline V gene has CDR1 SGHAT and CDR2 FQNNGV. V lost 2 bases to trimming and J lost 1 base, with 4 bases between them. The CDR3 has 13 residues. The CDR3 loop reads CASSLSGTDTQYF. CDR3 sequence (DNA): TGTGCCAGCAGCTTATCCGGCACAGATACGCAGTATTTT.

The V gene is TRBV11-2, the J gene TRBJ1-3, with D perhaps matching TRBD1 (5 bases). Looked up from germline, CDR1 is SGHAT and CDR2 is FQNNGV. This CDR3 comprises 15 residues. V lost 1 base and J lost 3, with 10 bases in between. The CDR3 loop is CASSLGQTYGNTIYF. CDR3 DNA: TGTGCCAGCAGCTTAGGACAGACTTATGGAAACACCATATATTTT.